This TCR beta chain was obtained from a study of T cell repertoires in cytomegalovirus infection. The overall study: As its CMV epitopes, the study selected recently identified HLA-C-restricted and well-studied HLA-B-restricted targets. Signatures in public TCR beta sequences pointed to both CMV infection and matching HLA type.

TCRdb used MiXCR to reprocess the reads, holding one entry per CDR3 protein. The data show roughly 220,000 distinct CDR3 sequences, around 35% seen once. General observations from the study: CMV-specific TCR beta clonotypes restricted by HLA-C dominated the ex vivo response. Carriers of CMV and the relevant HLA type were discriminated by public TCR beta frequency.

In germline, CDR1 is LGHNA, CDR2 YNFKEQ. CDR3 size: 12 residues. V gave up 5 bases and J gave up 5 bases, with 7 bases separating them. In regard to this clonotype: Its specificity is unknown.

The material was CD8+ T cells from cultured PBMCs, obtained from culture after CMV antigen stimulation. This clonotype was sampled from a human donor in good health (CMV status not recorded). Some clones in this sample may be carry-over from other donors' samples. The chain couples TRBV4-2 to TRBJ2-1; no clear D. The CDR3 sequence is CASSENHNEQFF. The CDR3, as DNA: TGTGCCAGCAGCGAGAACCACAATGAGCAGTTCTTC.